Presented here are 25 T cell receptor beta chains from one specimen sequenced in a study of T cells after yellow fever vaccination. TCRdb re-analysed the 5' RACE reads in MiXCR, keeping a single row per CDR3 protein. In the table there are roughly 340,000 distinct CDR3 sequences, roughly 4.3% of which are singletons. Sequenced material: PBMCs, taken 5 days after the yellow fever booster vaccination. Source of these receptors: a man aged 18 to 29 who received the YFV17D yellow fever vaccine.

This chain joins TRBV19 and TRBJ1-5; the match to TRBD1 covers 12 bases. CDR1 is LNHDA and CDR2 is SQIVND in the germline V gene (reference sequence). CDR3 size: 19 residues. The junction had 13 bases not matched to a gene; V was cut back by 7 bases and J by 0 bases. The CDR3 nucleotides read TGTGCCAGTACCATGGTTCCGGGACAGGGGGCTTATAGCAATCAGCCCCAGCATTTT. Protein product: CASTMVPGQGAYSNQPQHF.

A few counts support this clonotype. V gene TRBV15 combines with J gene TRBJ2-7; perhaps TRBD1 as D (7 bases). The germline V gene has CDR1 LNHNV and CDR2 YYDKDF (reference sequence). The CDR3 has 16 amino acids. Trimming took 3 bases from V and 7 from J, leaving 22 bases between them. This CDR3 is CATSRGPPTGRMEQYF. The CDR3 nucleotides read TGTGCCACCAGCAGGGGCCCGCCGACAGGGAGGATGGAGCAGTACTTC.

This clonotype showed up many times. The V and J genes are TRBV7-8 and TRBJ2-7; the D gene could be TRBD1 or TRBD2 (5 bases each). The CDR3 spans 15 residues. Deletions cut 7 bases from V and 0 bases from J, with 16 bases between. Germline V gene sequence: CDR1 SGHVS, CDR2 FQNEAQ. The CDR3 spells CASTQRQGASYEQYF. The CDR3 nucleotides read TGTGCCAGCACCCAACGGCAGGGAGCCTCCTACGAGCAGTACTTC.

This clonotype has just a few counts. The chain links TRBV6-2 or TRBV6-3 to TRBJ2-7; D is uncertain. The CDR3 is made up of 14 amino acids. CDR1 MNHEY and CDR2 SVGEGT come from the germline V gene. Trimming took 2 bases from V and 9 from J, leaving 17 bases between them. CDR3 region: CASSYPPVRFAQYF. The CDR3 bases are TGTGCCAGCAGTTACCCCCCTGTCAGGTTCGCGCAGTACTTC.

Ten or more counts support this clonotype. The rearrangement joins TRBV7-2 to TRBJ2-5; TRBD2 might be the D (6 bases). In germline, CDR1 is SGHTA, CDR2 FQGNSA. The CDR3 consists of 15 residues. V lost 1 base, J lost 2 bases, and 11 bases lay in between. CDR3 sequence: CASSLEAAGQETQYF. CDR3 in DNA: TGTGCCAGCAGCTTAGAGGCTGCGGGACAAGAGACCCAGTACTTC.

This clonotype was seen a handful of times. This rearrangement joins TRBV20-1 to TRBJ2-2; TRBD2 matches at 14 bases. Looked up from germline, CDR1 is DFQATT and CDR2 is SNEGSKA (reference sequence). The length of the CDR3 is 19 residues. With V trimmed by 5 bases and J by 1 base, 12 bases remained unmatched. The CDR3: CSAHPASGTSGGNTGELFF. CDR3 sequence (DNA): TGCAGTGCTCACCCCGCCTCCGGGACTAGCGGGGGGAACACCGGGGAGCTGTTTTTT.

This clonotype was seen a few times. This chain connects TRBV7-8 to TRBJ2-1; no firm D call. Germline V gene data show CDR1 as SGHVS and CDR2 as FQNEAQ. This CDR3 is 15 amino acids long. V lost 6 bases to trimming and J lost 9 bases, with 21 bases between them. The DNA of the CDR3 is TGTGCCAGCAGAGAACGGCCCCCTTGGAGCCGTGAGCAGTTCTTC. Translation gives CASRERPPWSREQFF. The whole variable domain, filled in from reference TRBV7-8 and TRBJ2-1, reads GAGVSQSPRYKVAKRGQDVALRCDPISGHVSLFWYQQALGQGPEFLTYFQNEAQLDKSGLPSDRFFAERPEGSVSTLKIQRTQQEDSAVYLCASRERPPWSREQFFGPGTRLTVL.

This clonotype was counted between two and nine times. This CDR3 is CASSQVRSGGHNEQFF. The CDR3 DNA sequence: TGTGCCAGCAGCCAAGTCCGCAGCGGGGGGCACAATGAGCAGTTCTTC. V is TRBV4-2 and J is TRBJ2-1, with 9 bases aligning to TRBD2. This CDR3 is 16 amino acids long. V gave up 1 base and J gave up 5 bases; unmatched junction bases: 6. Germline V gene data show CDR1 as LGHNA and CDR2 as YNFKEQ.

The rearrangement links TRBV5-5 to TRBJ2-7; no clear D gene. Trimming removed 0 bases from V and 3 bases from J, with 7 bases in between. The V gene's germline CDR1 is SGHKS and CDR2 YYEKEE (reference sequence). The length of the CDR3 is 13 residues. The CDR3 DNA sequence: TGTGCCAGCAGCTTGGCACAGAACTACGAGCAGTACGTC. As protein: CASSLAQNYEQYV.

This clonotype was observed a handful of times. This sequence joins TRBV6-2 or TRBV6-3 and TRBJ2-7, with D possibly matching TRBD1 (5 bases). CDR1 is MNHEY, CDR2 SVGEGT, per germline. V was cut by 0 bases and J by 2 bases, with 5 bases left in between. This CDR3 contains 13 residues. CDR3 amino acids: CASSYSTAYEQYV. The CDR3 bases are TGTGCCAGCAGTTACTCGACAGCCTACGAGCAGTACGTC.

This clonotype came up a few times. The CDR3 sequence is CASSTTGGSSYEQYF. The CDR3 region has the DNA TGTGCCAGCAGTACGACAGGGGGCAGCTCCTACGAGCAGTACTTC. The chain carries TRBV25-1 and TRBJ2-7, with TRBD1 matching 10 bases. CDR1 is MGHDK, CDR2 SYGVNS, per germline. The CDR3 has 15 residues. The V gene end was trimmed by 5 bases and the J gene end by 0 bases; junction bases not matched to a gene: 4.

This clonotype was recorded many times. The V and J genes are TRBV28 and TRBJ2-7; possible D gene TRBD1, 5 bases. The germline V gene has CDR1 MDHEN and CDR2 SYDVKM. V was shortened by 5 bases and J by 4 bases, with 15 bases between the two germline ends. The CDR3 has 14 amino acids. CDR3 in amino acids: CASSQTAAEYEQYV. The CDR3 region has the DNA TGTGCCAGCAGTCAGACAGCTGCCGAATACGAGCAGTACGTC.

This clonotype has at least ten counts. V is TRBV5-1 and J is TRBJ1-2, with D maybe TRBD1 (5 bases). This CDR3 spans 14 amino acids. Germline V lookup: CDR1 SGHRS, CDR2 YFSETQ. With 1 base removed from V and 3 bases from J, the gap between germline ends came to 10 bases. This chain's CDR3 is CASSLRGDDYGYTF. CDR3 nucleotides: TGCGCCAGCAGCTTGCGGGGGGACGACTATGGCTACACCTTC.

This clonotype appeared many times. CDR3 nucleotides: TGCAGCGTTGAAAAAGCGCGGGGGGGAGACTATGGCTACACCTTC. Amino acids: CSVEKARGGDYGYTF. The chain recombines TRBV29-1 with TRBJ1-2; D may be TRBD1 (5 bases). V shed 2 bases and J shed 3 bases, with 16 bases lying between them. From germline, CDR1 is SQVTM and CDR2 ANQGSEA. The CDR3 is made up of 15 amino acids.

This clonotype was detected a few times. V and J are TRBV6-6 and TRBJ1-1; D is unclear. The CDR3 length is 11 residues. Trimming shortened V by 6 bases and J by 5 bases, and 7 bases separated the two germline ends. CDR1 and CDR2 from the germline V gene are MNHNY and SVGAGI (reference sequence). The CDR3 nucleotides read TGTGCCAGCAGATGGGGAACTGAAGCTTTCTTT. This encodes CASRWGTEAFF.

The sample holds a few counts of this clonotype. The chain combines TRBV6-1 with TRBJ1-6, with 8 bases that match TRBD1. The V segment lost 6 bases and the J segment 7 bases; nucleotides outside the gene matches: 8. The CDR3 length is 15 residues. Germline lookup yields CDR1 MNHNS and CDR2 SASEGT. DNA of the CDR3: TGTGCCAGCAGAGGACAGGGCCGGGGCAATTCACCCCTCCACTTT. Protein product: CASRGQGRGNSPLHF.

This clonotype was detected many times. The chain has TRBV7-2 and TRBJ2-2; possibly TRBD2 for D (6 bases). The CDR3 has 14 residues. V was trimmed by 5 bases and J by 6 bases, leaving 13 bases between them. Germline V gene sequence: CDR1 SGHTA, CDR2 FQGNSA. The CDR3 region has the DNA TGTGCCAGCAGCCGTCGTTTAGCGGCCGGGGAGCTGTTTTTT. Its translation: CASSRRLAAGELFF.

This clonotype was seen at least ten times. The V and J genes are TRBV7-2 and TRBJ2-1; TRBD2 matches 8 bases. Germline V gene lookup returns CDR1 SGHTA and CDR2 FQGNSA. Germline trimming cut 4 bases from V and 10 bases from J; bases unmatched to any gene: 6. The CDR3 has 13 amino acids. In nucleotides, the CDR3 is TGTGCCAGCAGCTACCCCGGGAGGGGGGAGCAGTTCTTC. It translates to CASSYPGRGEQFF. The full variable domain, its missing parts supplied by reference TRBV7-2 and TRBJ2-1, is GAGVSQSPSNKVTEKGKDVELRCDPISGHTALYWYRQSLGQGLEFLIYFQGNSAPDKSGLPSDRFSAERTGGSVSTLTIQRTQQEDSAVYLCASSYPGRGEQFFGPGTRLTVL.

This clonotype was seen a few times. This chain connects TRBV7-2 to TRBJ1-5; tentatively, D is TRBD1 (5 bases). The CDR3 has 14 residues. Germline assignment: CDR1 SGHTA and CDR2 FQGNSA. V gave up 3 bases and J gave up 3 bases, with 9 bases separating them. CDR3 coding DNA: TGTGCCAGCAGCTTCGGGGCGGTCAATCAGCCCCAGCATTTT. Amino acid sequence: CASSFGAVNQPQHF.

This clonotype has more than one count but fewer than ten. This chain links TRBV5-1 with TRBJ2-6, with D possibly being TRBD1 (5 bases). CDR3 length equals 16 residues. Germline V gene sequence: CDR1 SGHRS, CDR2 YFSETQ. V was cut by 0 bases and J by 3 bases, with 10 bases left in between. CDR3 sequence (DNA): TGCGCCAGCAGCTTGGAAAGGGGCTTTGGGGCCAACGTCCTGACTTTC. Protein: CASSLERGFGANVLTF.

This clonotype has ten or more counts. This chain uses TRBV30 with TRBJ2-2; the D gene could be TRBD1 or TRBD2 (5 bases each). Trimming took 3 bases from V and 6 from J, leaving 11 bases between them. The germline V gene has CDR1 GTSNPN and CDR2 SVGIG (reference sequence). The CDR3 spans 13 residues. CDR3 sequence (DNA): TGTGCCTGGAGGGGGCTAGCATCCGGGGAGCTGTTTTTT. Residues: CAWRGLASGELFF.

This clonotype was counted at least ten times. The chain joins TRBV28 to TRBJ2-4; 10 bases fit TRBD2. Losses at the gene ends were 1 base for V and 11 bases for J; bases not matched to a gene: 8. CDR1 and CDR2 (germline): MDHEN, SYDVKM. This CDR3 contains 15 residues. The CDR3 nucleotides read TGTGCCAGCAGTTTATACGCTAGCGGGGGAGGGGTTCAGTACTTC. Its translation: CASSLYASGGGVQYF.

This clonotype showed up many times. The chain employs TRBV11-2 and TRBJ1-2; a weak D match, TRBD1 (6 bases). Germline loops: CDR1 SGHAT, CDR2 FQNNGV. V lost 4 bases, J lost 7 bases, and 13 bases lay in between. The CDR3 length is 13 residues. The CDR3 bases are TGTGCCAGCAGCTCCGGAACAGGGTCTGGCTACACCTTC. This sequence encodes CASSSGTGSGYTF.

This clonotype was seen a handful of times. This chain joins TRBV5-1 and TRBJ2-1; D gene uncertain. In germline, CDR1 is SGHRS, CDR2 YFSETQ. This CDR3 is built from 12 residues. Trimming stripped 2 bases from V and 8 bases from J, with 8 bases between. CDR3 protein: CASSLLSDEQFF. The CDR3 DNA is TGCGCCAGCAGCTTACTCTCCGATGAGCAGTTCTTC.

The table lists this clonotype with a few counts. This rearrangement joins TRBV20-1 to TRBJ1-2; D is possibly TRBD1 (6 bases). The ends were cut back, 6 bases at V and 6 bases at J, with 11 bases in the middle. This CDR3 comprises 11 residues. From germline, CDR1 is DFQATT and CDR2 SNEGSKA (reference sequence). The CDR3 DNA sequence: TGCAGTGCACAGGGTACCCATGGCTACACCTTC. This gives the protein CSAQGTHGYTF.